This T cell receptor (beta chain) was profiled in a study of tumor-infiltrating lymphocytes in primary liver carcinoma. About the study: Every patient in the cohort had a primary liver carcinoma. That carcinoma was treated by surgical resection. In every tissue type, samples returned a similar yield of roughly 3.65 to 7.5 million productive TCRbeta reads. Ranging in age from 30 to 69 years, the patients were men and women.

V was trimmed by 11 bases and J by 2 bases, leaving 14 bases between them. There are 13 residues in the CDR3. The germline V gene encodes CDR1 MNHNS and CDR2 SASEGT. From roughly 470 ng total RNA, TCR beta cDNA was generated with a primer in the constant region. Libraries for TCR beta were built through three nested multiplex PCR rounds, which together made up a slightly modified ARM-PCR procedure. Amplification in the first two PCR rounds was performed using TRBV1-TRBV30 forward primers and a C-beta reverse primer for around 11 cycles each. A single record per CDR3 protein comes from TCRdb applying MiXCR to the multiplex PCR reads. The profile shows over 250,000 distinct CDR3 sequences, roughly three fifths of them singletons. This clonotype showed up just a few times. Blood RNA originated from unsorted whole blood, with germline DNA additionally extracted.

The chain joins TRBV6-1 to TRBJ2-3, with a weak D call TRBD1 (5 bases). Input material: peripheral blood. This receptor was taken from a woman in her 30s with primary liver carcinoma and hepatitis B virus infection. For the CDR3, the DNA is TGTGCCGGGAAGACAGAGTACACAGATACGCAGTATTTT. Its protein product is CAGKTEYTDTQYF.